Presented here are 8 T cell receptor beta chains from one specimen sequenced in a study of early T cells in non-severe SARS-CoV-2 infection. TCRdb re-analysed the 5' RACE reads in MiXCR, keeping a single row per CDR3 protein. The sample carries 70,000 to 75,000 distinct CDR3 sequences, about 12% recorded once. Sequenced sample: whole blood. The receptors were gathered from an adult who was a healthcare worker with PCR-confirmed SARS-CoV-2 infection or an uninfected control (not recorded which).

The sample holds many counts of this clonotype. The chain joins TRBV7-9 to TRBJ2-3, with 13 bases that match TRBD2. This CDR3 region has 16 residues. Germline assignment: CDR1 SEHNR and CDR2 FQNEAQ (reference sequence). With V trimmed by 5 bases and J by 0 bases, 2 bases remained unmatched. The CDR3 coding sequence is TGTGCCAGCAGCCTGGGACTAGCGGGGAGCACAGATACGCAGTATTTT. Encoded protein: CASSLGLAGSTDTQYF.

The table lists this clonotype with a few counts. This sequence joins TRBV7-2 and TRBJ1-6, with D perhaps TRBD1 (5 bases). V lost 7 bases to trimming and J lost 8 bases, with 15 bases between them. Germline values: CDR1 SGHTA, CDR2 FQGNSA. The CDR3 runs to 14 residues. For the CDR3, the DNA is TGTGCCAGCACCCGACCGAGGGACCATTCACCCCTCCACTTT. Its translation: CASTRPRDHSPLHF.

Ten or more counts support this clonotype. The chain couples TRBV25-1 to TRBJ2-5; 13 bases map to TRBD2. Germline CDR1 is MGHDK and CDR2 is SYGVNS. The J segment lost 1 base and the V segment lost 2 bases, leaving 4 bases of the junction unmatched. The CDR3 length is 17 residues. The CDR3 spells CASSETRLAGGQETQYF. In nucleotides, the CDR3 is TGTGCCAGCAGTGAAACCCGACTAGCGGGGGGCCAAGAGACCCAGTACTTC.

The chain has TRBV7-9 and TRBJ2-1; no clear D gene. Trimming shortened V by 1 base and J by 8 bases, and 12 bases separated the two germline ends. The V gene's germline CDR1 is SEHNR and CDR2 FQNEAQ (reference sequence). The CDR3 is made up of 14 amino acids. The CDR3 loop is CASSLVLDGYEQFF. For the CDR3, the DNA is TGTGCCAGCAGCTTAGTCCTCGATGGGTATGAGCAGTTCTTC.

J is TRBJ1-6 and V is TRBV4-2, with a tentative D call TRBD1 (6 bases). CDR1 is LGHNA and CDR2 is YNFKEQ in the germline V gene. The germline V and J ends were trimmed by 3 bases and 7 bases, with 16 bases remaining between them. CDR3 length equals 16 residues. The CDR3 DNA sequence: TGTGCCAGCAGCCAGGGAGACAGGTCGGGGAATTCACCCCTCCACTTT. It specifies CASSQGDRSGNSPLHF.

This rearrangement joins TRBV7-8 to TRBJ2-7, with 7 nucleotides matching TRBD1. The CDR3 spans 18 residues. Looked up from germline, CDR1 is SGHVS and CDR2 is FQNEAQ. The ends lost 1 base at V and 0 bases at J; junction bases unmatched: 12. CDR3 coding DNA: TGTGCCAGCAGCTTAGAGGGGGTGGACAGGATCAGCTCCTACGAGCAGTACTTC. Amino acids: CASSLEGVDRISSYEQYF.

This clonotype was seen many times. This chain uses TRBV11-1 with TRBJ2-7; TRBD2 agrees at 9 bases. Losses at the gene ends were 5 bases for V and 9 bases for J; bases not matched to a gene: 11. The CDR3 totals 14 residues. Germline lookup yields CDR1 SGHAT and CDR2 FQDESV (reference sequence). The CDR3 reads CASSETSGPYVQYF. CDR3 in DNA: TGTGCCAGCAGCGAGACTAGCGGACCCTATGTGCAGTACTTC.

This clonotype was found many times. J is TRBJ1-1 and V is TRBV12-3 or TRBV12-4; the D is unclear. CDR3 size: 17 residues. Between the trimmed V and J ends, which lost 5 bases and 0 bases, there was a span of 19 bases. CDR3 in amino acids: CASSPKPPHNMNTEAFF. The DNA of the CDR3 is TGTGCCAGCAGTCCAAAACCACCTCACAACATGAACACTGAAGCTTTCTTT.